Each of the 18 T cell receptor delta chains below was sequenced from the same sample in a study of gamma-delta chains in newborns, infants, children (dated by TCRdb to between 2018 and 2020). These reads were obtained on an Illumina MiSeq. For TCRdb, the public reads were processed anew by CATT, and duplicate DNA sequences were folded into one row. The sample data list 3,500 to 4,500 delta-chain clones, and more than 35% of these were observed just once. Jointly, the top ten make up approximately 14% of the sample. Sequenced: blood. The receptor source for this set is a child who received the measles vaccine.

This clone was found a few times. The V and J genes are TRDV1 and TRDJ1; 7 bases match TRDD3. CDR1 is TSWWSYY and CDR2 is QGS in the germline V gene. The CDR3 is 17 amino acids. Losses at the gene ends were 1 base for V and 7 bases for J; bases not matched to a gene: 15. CDR3 nucleotide sequence: TGTGCTCTTGGGGAACCCTTTCCCGCCTCGTACTGGGGTAAACTCATCTTT. Its protein is CALGEPFPASYWGKLIF.

The chain employs TRDV1 and TRDJ1, with 13 positions matching TRDD3. Germline V gives CDR1 TSWWSYY, CDR2 QGS. The CDR3 is 31 amino acids. V shed 1 base and J 2 bases; nucleotides not matched to a gene: 46. The CDR3: CALGEPVIEFLLLGDTLGHWGISLLTDKLIF. The DNA for the CDR3 is TGTGCTCTTGGGGAACCTGTCATCGAGTTCCTCTTACTGGGGGATACGCTGGGGCACTGGGGGATCTCGTTACTAACCGATAAACTCATCTTT.

This clone appeared a few times. This sample also contains other DNA sequences that code for the same CDR3. The rearrangement links TRDV2 to TRDJ3; TRDD3 matches 11 bases. Germline V lookup: CDR1 GEAIGNYY, CDR2 EKD. V was clipped by 1 base and J by 1 base; unmatched bases: 2. The length of the CDR3 is 18 residues. The CDR3 DNA follows: TGTGCCTGTGACACTGGGGGATACGGGTCCTGGGACACCCGACAGATGTTTTTC. Protein product: CACDTGGYGSWDTRQMFF.

This clone was seen a few times. A much larger clone differs from this one at a single base, so this may be a read error. This sample also contains other DNA sequences that code for the same CDR3. The chain combines TRDV1 with TRDJ1, with 9 positions matching TRDD3. This CDR3 is 22 amino acids long. Per germline, CDR1 TSWWSYY and CDR2 QGS. In DNA form, the CDR3 reads TGTGCTCTTGGGGAACCCCGCCTTCCTCCTTACTGGGGGAGAAGGTACACCGACAAACTCATCTTT. Translating it yields CALGEPRLPPYWGRRYTDKLIF.

This clone occurred a few times. The chain carries TRDV1 and TRDJ3, with unresolved D. CDR1 is TSWWSYY and CDR2 is QGS in the germline V gene. V was trimmed by 3 bases and J by 3 bases, leaving 12 bases between them. There are 17 residues in the CDR3. The DNA of the CDR3 is TGTGCTCTTGGGGAGTTTTCCCGAATCTGGGACACCCGACAGATGTTTTTC. As protein: CALGEFSRIWDTRQMFF.

This chain uses TRDV1 with TRDJ1; TRDD3 agrees at 12 bases. Losses at the gene ends were 5 bases for V and 8 bases for J; bases not matched to a gene: 27. This CDR3 has 21 amino acids. CDR1 TSWWSYY and CDR2 QGS come from the germline V gene. For the CDR3, the DNA is TGTGCTCTTGGGCCCCCCTCTTCCTACCCCGTCGTACTGGGGGATACTGAAAAACTCATCTTT. Its translation is CALGPPSSYPVVLGDTEKLIF.

The J gene is TRDJ3, the V gene TRDV3; D possibly corresponds to TRDD3 (6 bases). Germline V CDR1 and CDR2: TVYSNPD, GDNSRS (reference sequence). The CDR3 is made up of 20 amino acids. V shed 2 bases and J shed 0 bases, with 23 bases lying between them. Here the CDR3 DNA reads TGTGCCTTTGGGTCCCTACGTAAGGGGGAGGGCTCCTGGGACACCCGACAGATGTTTTTC. Amino acid sequence: CAFGSLRKGEGSWDTRQMFF.

The chain uses TRDV1 and TRDJ1, with 10 bases matching TRDD3. Germline-derived CDR1 and CDR2 are TSWWSYY and QGS. The CDR3 extends over 23 amino acids. V was clipped by 2 bases and J by 7 bases; unmatched bases: 31. The DNA for the CDR3 is TGTGCTCTTGGGGAATCGTGGGCTCCTCCTACCCATTTCTGGGGGATAGCAGGGGGTAAACTCATCTTT. Translated: CALGESWAPPTHFWGIAGGKLIF.

Comment on this clone: It may be a read error: a sequence one base away is much more abundant. V gene TRDV1 combines with J gene TRDJ1, with TRDD3 as a possible D gene (6 bases). This CDR3 is built from 18 residues. CDR1 is TSWWSYY, CDR2 QGS, per germline. Trimming removed 5 bases from V and 0 bases from J, with 22 bases in between. CDR3 sequence (DNA): TGTGCTCTTGGGATGTATCCGAGCTGGGGCCTTTACACCGATAAACTCATCTTT. Protein sequence: CALGMYPSWGLYTDKLIF.

About this clone: With a much larger clone just one base away, this may be a read error. V and J are TRDV1 and TRDJ1, with 9 bases identical to TRDD2. This CDR3 region has 18 residues. Germline V gene sequence: CDR1 TSWWSYY, CDR2 QGS. After removal of 0 bases from V and 2 bases from J, the junction contained 10 bases not matched to a gene. This CDR3 reads CALGELTFLLHWTDKLIF. CDR3 bases: TGTGCTCTTGGGGAACTTACCTTCCTACTTCACTGGACCGATAAACTCATCTTT.

This clone was found a few times. Given a far larger clone just one base away, this is likely a sequencing read error. Other DNA sequences from this sample encode an identical CDR3 as well. This CDR3 is CAFSLGETTDKLIF. The CDR3 bases are TGCGCCTTTTCACTGGGGGAGACCACCGATAAACTCATCTTT. This chain connects TRDV3 to TRDJ1; 9 nucleotides match TRDD3. Looked up from germline, CDR1 is TVYSNPD and CDR2 is GDNSRS (reference sequence). This CDR3 comprises 14 residues.

This clone has a handful of counts. This chain links TRDV1 with TRDJ1, with 13 nucleotides matching TRDD3. This CDR3 region has 23 residues. Trimming cost V 2 bases and J 1 base; bases outside gene matches: 22. Germline assignment: CDR1 TSWWSYY and CDR2 QGS. This CDR3 reads CALGESCGLGYTGGYGGTDKLIF. CDR3 DNA sequence: TGTGCTCTTGGGGAATCCTGCGGTTTGGGTTATACTGGGGGATACGGGGGCACCGATAAACTCATCTTT.

This clone is medium-sized within its sample. The gene calls are TRDV2 and TRDJ1, with TRDD3 matching 12 bases. Germline CDR1 reads GEAIGNYY; CDR2 reads EKD. The CDR3 totals 14 residues. The ends lost 6 bases at V and 9 bases at J; junction bases unmatched: 10. CDR3 bases: TGTGCCTGTTGTACTGGGGGATACCAGGGTGAACTCATCTTT. Its protein product is CACCTGGYQGELIF.

This clone has a single count. This chain links TRDV3 with TRDJ1, with 8 bases fitting TRDD3. The CDR3 consists of 15 residues. CDR1 is TVYSNPD and CDR2 is GDNSRS in the germline V gene (reference sequence). Here the CDR3 DNA reads TGTGCTCGCAGCTTGGGGGATTACAACACCGATAAACTCATCTTT. Protein sequence: CARSLGDYNTDKLIF. The full variable domain, with the rest looked up from reference TRDV3 and TRDJ1, is CDKVTQSSPDQTVASGSEVVLLCTYDTVYSNPDLFWYRIRPDYSFQFVFYGDNSRSEGADFTQGRFSVKHILTQKAFHLVISPVRTEDSATYYCARSLGDYNTDKLIFGKGTRVTVEP.

In its sample, this clone was seen a few times. Here the CDR3 DNA reads TGTGCTCTTGGGAATTTCCTACGCCTACTGGGGGACAGCAAACTCATCTTT. Translation gives CALGNFLRLLGDSKLIF. The rearrangement links TRDV1 to TRDJ1; 9 bases map to TRDD3. Germline CDR1 and CDR2: TSWWSYY and QGS. The CDR3 runs 17 residues. With 5 bases clipped from V and 8 bases from J, the junction kept 18 bases outside the gene matches.

The chain carries TRDV1 and TRDJ2, with 10 bases matching TRDD3. CDR1 TSWWSYY and CDR2 QGS come from the germline V gene. The V gene end was trimmed by 0 bases and the J gene end by 6 bases; junction bases not matched to a gene: 22. CDR3 length equals 22 residues. The CDR3 DNA is TGTGCTCTTGGGGAACTTAAACCTCCTTCATTTTTGGGGGATACAGGTGCAGCACAACTCTTCTTT. Encoded protein: CALGELKPPSFLGDTGAAQLFF.

This clone is medium-sized in the sample. The CDR3 DNA follows: TGTGCCTGTGACACCATTGAGGGGGGATACTCCTGGGACACCCGACAGATGTTTTTC. Translating it yields CACDTIEGGYSWDTRQMFF. The genes are TRDV2 and TRDJ3; 8 bases agree with TRDD3. Germline V gene data show CDR1 as GEAIGNYY and CDR2 as EKD. J gave up 0 bases and V 0 bases, and 6 bases lay outside the gene matches. This CDR3 region has 19 residues.

The chain links TRDV1 to TRDJ1, with 12 bases aligning to TRDD3. Per germline, CDR1 TSWWSYY and CDR2 QGS. V trimming: 4 bases; J trimming: 1 base; junction bases outside the gene matches: 19. This CDR3 contains 21 residues. In DNA, the CDR3 is TGTGCTCTTGGGGTATCTCTTCCCAATACTGGGGGATACAGGGGCACCGATAAACTCATCTTT. It is translated as CALGVSLPNTGGYRGTDKLIF.